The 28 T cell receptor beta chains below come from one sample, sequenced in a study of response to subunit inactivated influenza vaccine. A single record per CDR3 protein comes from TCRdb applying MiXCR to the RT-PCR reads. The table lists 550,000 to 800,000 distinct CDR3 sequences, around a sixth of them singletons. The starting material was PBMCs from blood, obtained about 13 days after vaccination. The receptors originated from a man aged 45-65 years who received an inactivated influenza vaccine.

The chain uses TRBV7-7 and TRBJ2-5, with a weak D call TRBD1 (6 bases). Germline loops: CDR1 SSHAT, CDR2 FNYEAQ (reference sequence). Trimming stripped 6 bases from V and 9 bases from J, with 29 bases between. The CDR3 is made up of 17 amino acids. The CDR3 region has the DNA TGTGCCAGCAGTCCCGGGACACCATTGGGGAAACCCGCGGCCCAGTACTTC. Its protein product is CASSPGTPLGKPAAQYF. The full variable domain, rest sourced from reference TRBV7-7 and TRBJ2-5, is GAGVSQSPRYKVTKRGQDVTLRCDPISSHATLYWYQQALGQGPEFLTYFNYEAQPDKSGLPSDRFSAERPEGSISTLTIQRTEQRDSAMYRCASSPGTPLGKPAAQYFGPGTRLLVL.

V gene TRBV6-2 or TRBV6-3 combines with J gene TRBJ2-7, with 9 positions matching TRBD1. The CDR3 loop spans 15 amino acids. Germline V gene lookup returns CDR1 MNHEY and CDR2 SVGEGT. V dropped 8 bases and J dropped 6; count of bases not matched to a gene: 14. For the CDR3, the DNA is TGTGCCAGCCAAACTACCGGGACAGGGAGGACCGAGCAGTACTTC. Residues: CASQTTGTGRTEQYF.

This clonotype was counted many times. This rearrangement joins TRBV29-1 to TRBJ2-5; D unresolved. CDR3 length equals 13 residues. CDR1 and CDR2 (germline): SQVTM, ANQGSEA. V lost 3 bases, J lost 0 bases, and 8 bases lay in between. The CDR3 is CSVDLLNQETQYF. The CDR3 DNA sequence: TGCAGCGTTGACCTGTTGAACCAAGAGACCCAGTACTTC.

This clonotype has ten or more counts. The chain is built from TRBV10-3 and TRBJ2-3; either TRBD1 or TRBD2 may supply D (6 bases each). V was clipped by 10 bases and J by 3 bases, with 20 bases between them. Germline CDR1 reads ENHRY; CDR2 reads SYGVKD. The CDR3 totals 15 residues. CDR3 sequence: CATLPRGPPTDTQYF. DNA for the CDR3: TGTGCCACCCTTCCTCGGGGGCCCCCTACAGATACGCAGTATTTT.

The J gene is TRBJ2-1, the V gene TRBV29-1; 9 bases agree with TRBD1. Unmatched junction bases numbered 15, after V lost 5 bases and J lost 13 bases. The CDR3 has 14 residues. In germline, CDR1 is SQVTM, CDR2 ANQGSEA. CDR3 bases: TGCAGCGTTAGGGGACGGGACAGGGCATTCGGTCAGTTCTTC. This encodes CSVRGRDRAFGQFF.

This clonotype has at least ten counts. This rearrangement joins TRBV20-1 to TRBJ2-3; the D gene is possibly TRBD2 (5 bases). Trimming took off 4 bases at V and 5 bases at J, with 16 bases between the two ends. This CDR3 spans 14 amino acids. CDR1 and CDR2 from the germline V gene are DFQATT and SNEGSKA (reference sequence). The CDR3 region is CSATSAVGRDTQYF. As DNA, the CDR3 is TGCAGTGCTACCTCAGCGGTAGGAAGAGATACGCAGTATTTT.

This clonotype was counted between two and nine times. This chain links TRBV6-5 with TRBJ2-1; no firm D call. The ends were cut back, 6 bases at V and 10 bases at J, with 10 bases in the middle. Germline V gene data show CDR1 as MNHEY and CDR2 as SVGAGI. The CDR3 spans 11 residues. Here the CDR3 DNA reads TGTGCCAGCAGCACCGCGAGAGAGCAGTTCTTC. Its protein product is CASSTAREQFF.

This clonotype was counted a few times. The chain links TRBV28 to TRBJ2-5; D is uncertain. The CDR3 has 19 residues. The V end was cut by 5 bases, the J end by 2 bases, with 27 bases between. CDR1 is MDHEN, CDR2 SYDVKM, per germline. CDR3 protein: CASSPPPRWTELSQETQYF. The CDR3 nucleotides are TGTGCCAGCAGTCCCCCCCCCCGTTGGACCGAGCTCTCTCAAGAGACCCAGTACTTC.

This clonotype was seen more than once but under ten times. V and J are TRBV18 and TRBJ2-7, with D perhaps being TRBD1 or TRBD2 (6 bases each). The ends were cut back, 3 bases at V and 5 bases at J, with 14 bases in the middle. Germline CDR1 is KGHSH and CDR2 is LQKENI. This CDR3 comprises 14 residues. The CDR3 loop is CASSPGTRGDEQYF. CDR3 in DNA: TGTGCCAGCTCACCGGGGACAAGGGGGGACGAGCAGTACTTC. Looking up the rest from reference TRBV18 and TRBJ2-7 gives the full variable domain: NAGVMQNPRHLVRRRGQEARLRCSPMKGHSHVYWYRQLPEEGLKFMVYLQKENIIDESGMPKERFSAEFPKEGPSILRIQQVVRGDSAAYFCASSPGTRGDEQYFGPGTRLTVT.

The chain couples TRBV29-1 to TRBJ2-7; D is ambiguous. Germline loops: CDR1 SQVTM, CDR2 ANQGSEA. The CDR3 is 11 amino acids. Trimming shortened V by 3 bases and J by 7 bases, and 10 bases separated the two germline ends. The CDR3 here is CSVDFFGEQYF. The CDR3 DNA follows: TGCAGCGTTGATTTTTTTGGGGAGCAGTACTTC.

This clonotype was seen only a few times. This CDR3 is CASSPPATSGRAGETQYF. CDR3 coding DNA: TGTGCCAGCTCACCACCGGCGACTAGCGGGAGGGCCGGAGAGACCCAGTACTTC. The J gene is TRBJ2-5, the V gene TRBV18, with 14 positions matching TRBD2. Germline loops: CDR1 KGHSH, CDR2 LQKENI. The CDR3 sequence is 18 residues long. V lost 0 bases to trimming and J lost 4 bases; unmatched junction nucleotides: 7.

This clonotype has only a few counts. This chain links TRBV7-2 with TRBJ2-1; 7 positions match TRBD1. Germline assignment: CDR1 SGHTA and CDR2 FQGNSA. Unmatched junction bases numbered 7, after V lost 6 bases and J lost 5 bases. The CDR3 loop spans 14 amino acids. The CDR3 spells CASSSDRWDNEQFF. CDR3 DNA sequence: TGTGCCAGCAGTTCGGACAGGTGGGACAATGAGCAGTTCTTC.

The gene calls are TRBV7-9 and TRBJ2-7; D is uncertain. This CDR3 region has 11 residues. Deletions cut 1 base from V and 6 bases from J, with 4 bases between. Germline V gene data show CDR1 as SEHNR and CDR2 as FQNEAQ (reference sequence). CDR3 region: CASSLGLEQYF. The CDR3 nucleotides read TGTGCCAGCAGCTTAGGTCTCGAGCAGTACTTC.

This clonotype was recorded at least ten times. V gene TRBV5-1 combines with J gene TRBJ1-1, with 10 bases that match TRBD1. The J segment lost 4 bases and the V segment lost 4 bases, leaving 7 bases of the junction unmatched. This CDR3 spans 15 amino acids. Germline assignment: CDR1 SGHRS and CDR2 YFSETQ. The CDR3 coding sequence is TGCGCCAGCAGCCCGACAGGGGGCCAGGGCACTGAAGCTTTCTTT. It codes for CASSPTGGQGTEAFF.

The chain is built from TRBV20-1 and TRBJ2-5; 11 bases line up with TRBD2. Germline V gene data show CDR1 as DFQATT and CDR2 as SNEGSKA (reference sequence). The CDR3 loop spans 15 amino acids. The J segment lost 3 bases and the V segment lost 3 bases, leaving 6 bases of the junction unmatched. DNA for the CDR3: TGCAGTGCTAGCCCGACTAGCGGGGTCAAAGAGACCCAGTACTTC. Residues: CSASPTSGVKETQYF.

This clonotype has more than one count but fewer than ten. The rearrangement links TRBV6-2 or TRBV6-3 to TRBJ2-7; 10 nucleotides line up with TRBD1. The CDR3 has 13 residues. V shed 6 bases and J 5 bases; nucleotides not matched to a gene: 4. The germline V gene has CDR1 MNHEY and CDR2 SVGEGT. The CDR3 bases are TGTGCCAGCAGGGGACAGGGGACCCACGAGCAGTACTTC. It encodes CASRGQGTHEQYF.

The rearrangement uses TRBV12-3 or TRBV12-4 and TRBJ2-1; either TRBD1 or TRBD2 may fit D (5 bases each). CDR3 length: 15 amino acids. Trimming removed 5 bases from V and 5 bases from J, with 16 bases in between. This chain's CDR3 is CASSAGLLGDNEQFF. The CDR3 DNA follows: TGTGCCAGCAGTGCGGGTCTGCTGGGGGACAATGAGCAGTTCTTC.

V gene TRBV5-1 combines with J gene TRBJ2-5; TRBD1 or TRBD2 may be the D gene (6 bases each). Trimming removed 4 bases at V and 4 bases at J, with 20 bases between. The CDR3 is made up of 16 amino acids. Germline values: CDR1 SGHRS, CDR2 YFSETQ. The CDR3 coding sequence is TGCGCCAGCAGCGGAGGGGGAAGGGCCTTAGGAGAGACCCAGTACTTC. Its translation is CASSGGGRALGETQYF.

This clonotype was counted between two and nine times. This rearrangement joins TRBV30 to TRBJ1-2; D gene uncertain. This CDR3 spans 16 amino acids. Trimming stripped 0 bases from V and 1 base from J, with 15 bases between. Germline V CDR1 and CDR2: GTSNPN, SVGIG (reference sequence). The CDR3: CAWSVRLSPLNYGYTF. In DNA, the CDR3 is TGTGCCTGGAGTGTCCGCCTCAGCCCCCTTAACTATGGCTACACCTTC. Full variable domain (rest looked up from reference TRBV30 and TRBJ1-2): SQTIHQWPATLVQPVGSPLSLECTVEGTSNPNLYWYRQAAGRGLQLLFYSVGIGQISSEVPQNLSASRPQDRQFILSSKKLLLSDSGFYLCAWSVRLSPLNYGYTFGSGTRLTVV.

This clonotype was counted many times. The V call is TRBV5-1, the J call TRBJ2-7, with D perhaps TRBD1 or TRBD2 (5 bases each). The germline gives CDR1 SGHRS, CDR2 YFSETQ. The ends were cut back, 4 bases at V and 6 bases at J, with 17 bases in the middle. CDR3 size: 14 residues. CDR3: CASSIGTARAEQYF. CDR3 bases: TGCGCCAGCAGCATTGGGACGGCTCGGGCCGAGCAGTACTTC.

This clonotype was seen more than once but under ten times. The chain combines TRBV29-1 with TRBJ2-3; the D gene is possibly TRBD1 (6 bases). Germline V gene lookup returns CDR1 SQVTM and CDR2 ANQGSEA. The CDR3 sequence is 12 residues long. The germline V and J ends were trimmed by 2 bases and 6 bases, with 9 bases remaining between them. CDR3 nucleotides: TGCAGCGTTGAACCAGGGGTGGATACGCAGTATTTT. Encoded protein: CSVEPGVDTQYF.

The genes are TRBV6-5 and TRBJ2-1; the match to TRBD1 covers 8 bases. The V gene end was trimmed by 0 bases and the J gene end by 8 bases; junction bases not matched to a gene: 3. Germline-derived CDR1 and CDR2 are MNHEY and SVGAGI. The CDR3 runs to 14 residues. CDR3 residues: CASSYSGQGYEQFF. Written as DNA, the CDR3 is TGTGCCAGCAGTTACTCCGGACAGGGCTATGAGCAGTTCTTC.

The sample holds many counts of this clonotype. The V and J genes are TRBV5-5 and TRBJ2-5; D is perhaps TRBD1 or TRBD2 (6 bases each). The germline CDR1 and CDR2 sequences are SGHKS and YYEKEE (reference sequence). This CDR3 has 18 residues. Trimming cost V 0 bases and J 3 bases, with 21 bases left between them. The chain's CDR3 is CASSLVLRGAWGKETQYF. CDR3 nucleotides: TGTGCCAGCAGCTTGGTGTTGAGGGGGGCATGGGGCAAAGAGACCCAGTACTTC.

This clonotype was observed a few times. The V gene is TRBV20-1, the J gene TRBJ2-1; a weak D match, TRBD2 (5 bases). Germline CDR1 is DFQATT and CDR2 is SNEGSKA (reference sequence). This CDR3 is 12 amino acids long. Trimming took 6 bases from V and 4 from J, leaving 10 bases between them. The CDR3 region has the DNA TGCAGTGCCGCCCGGGGTTACAATGAGCAGTTCTTC. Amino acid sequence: CSAARGYNEQFF.

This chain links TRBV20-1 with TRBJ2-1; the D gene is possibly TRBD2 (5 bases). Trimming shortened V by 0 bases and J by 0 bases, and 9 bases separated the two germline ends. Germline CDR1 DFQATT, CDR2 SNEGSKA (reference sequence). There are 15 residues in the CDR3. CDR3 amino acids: CSARDGGSSYNEQFF. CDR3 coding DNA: TGCAGTGCTAGAGATGGAGGAAGCTCCTACAATGAGCAGTTCTTC.

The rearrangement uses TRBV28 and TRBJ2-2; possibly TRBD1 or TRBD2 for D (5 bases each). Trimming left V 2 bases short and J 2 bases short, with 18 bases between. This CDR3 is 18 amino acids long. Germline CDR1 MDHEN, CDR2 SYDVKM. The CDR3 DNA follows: TGTGCCAGCAGTTTAATCACGGGGCCCCTTTTTAACACCGGGGAGCTGTTTTTT. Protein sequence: CASSLITGPLFNTGELFF.

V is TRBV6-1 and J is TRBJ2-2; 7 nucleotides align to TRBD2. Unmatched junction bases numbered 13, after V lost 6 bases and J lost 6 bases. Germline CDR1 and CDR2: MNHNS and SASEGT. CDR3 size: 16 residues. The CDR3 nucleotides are TGTGCCAGCAGCGCTACGGGGGGTAGAGGGGCCGGGGAGCTGTTTTTT. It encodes CASSATGGRGAGELFF.

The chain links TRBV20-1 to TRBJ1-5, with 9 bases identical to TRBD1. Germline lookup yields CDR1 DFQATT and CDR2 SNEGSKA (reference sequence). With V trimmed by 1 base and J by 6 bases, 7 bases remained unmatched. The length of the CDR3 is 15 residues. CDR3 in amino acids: CSARADRGNGQPQHF. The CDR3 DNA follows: TGCAGTGCTAGAGCGGACAGGGGAAACGGTCAGCCCCAGCATTTT.